A selection of T cell receptor beta chains follows, all from one sample in a study of Graves' ophthalmopathy and Graves' hyperthyroidism. TCRdb processed the multiplex PCR reads anew with MiXCR; each CDR3 protein has one entry. The table includes hundreds of thousands of distinct CDR3 sequences, 35% to 50% detected once. Source material: peripheral blood. These receptors originate from an adult man with Graves' ophthalmopathy. Each CDR3 is given with its conserved first and last residue. Clone size, where shown, is once, few, many, or a class for clones that have expanded.

>TRBV29-1|.|13
CSVGPGQNYGYTF
>TRBV10-2|many|16
CASSRSGQGGGQPQHF
>TRBV7-9|few|13
CASSLSTGVELFF
>TRBV9|once|15
CASAMDVASIYEQYF
>TRBV25-1|many|14
CASSDSAGDYGYTF
>TRBV10-3|.|15
CASSPNGPSFGTIYF
>TRBV10-3|many|11
CASSGNSPLHF
>TRBV2|few|17
CASSYSSTGTFNQPQHF
>TRBV27|.|11
CASGSNSPLHF
>TRBV7-3|many|13
CASSLSRGTEAFF
>TRBV6-5|.|16
CASSYSKGQKQETQYF
>TRBV5-5|few|15
CASSPGTYLGSPLHF
>TRBV5-1|.|12
CASSLAGGPQHF
>TRBV10-3|many|14
CATGRGEANEKLFF